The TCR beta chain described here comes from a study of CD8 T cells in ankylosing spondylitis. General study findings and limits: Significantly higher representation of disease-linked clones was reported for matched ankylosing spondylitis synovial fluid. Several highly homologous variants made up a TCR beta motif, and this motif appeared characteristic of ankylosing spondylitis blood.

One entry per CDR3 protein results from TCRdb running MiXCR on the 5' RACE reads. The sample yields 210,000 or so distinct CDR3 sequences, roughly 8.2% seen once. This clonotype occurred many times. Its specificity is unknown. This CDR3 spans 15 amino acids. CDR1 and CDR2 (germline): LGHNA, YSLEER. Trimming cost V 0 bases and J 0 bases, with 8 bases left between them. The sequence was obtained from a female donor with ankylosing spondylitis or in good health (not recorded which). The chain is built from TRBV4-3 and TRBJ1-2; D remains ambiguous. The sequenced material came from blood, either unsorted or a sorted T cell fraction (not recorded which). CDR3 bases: TGCGCCAGCAGCCAAGATAGGGAAGCTAACTATGGCTACACCTTC. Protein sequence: CASSQDREANYGYTF.